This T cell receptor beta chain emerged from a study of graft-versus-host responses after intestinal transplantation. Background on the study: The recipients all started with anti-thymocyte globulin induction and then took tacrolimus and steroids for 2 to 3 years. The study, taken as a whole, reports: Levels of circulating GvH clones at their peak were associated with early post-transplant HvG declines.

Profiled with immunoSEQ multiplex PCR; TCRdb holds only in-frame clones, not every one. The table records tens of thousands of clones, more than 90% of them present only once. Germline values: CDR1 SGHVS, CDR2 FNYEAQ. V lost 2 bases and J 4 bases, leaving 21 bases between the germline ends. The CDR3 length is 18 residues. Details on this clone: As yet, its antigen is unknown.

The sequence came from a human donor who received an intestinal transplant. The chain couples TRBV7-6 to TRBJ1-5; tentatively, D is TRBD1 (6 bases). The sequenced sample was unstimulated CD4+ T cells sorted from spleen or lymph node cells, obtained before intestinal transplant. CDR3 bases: TGTGCCAGCAGCTTAACACCCAGACAGGCAGTGGGAAATCAGCCCCAGCATTTT. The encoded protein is CASSLTPRQAVGNQPQHF.